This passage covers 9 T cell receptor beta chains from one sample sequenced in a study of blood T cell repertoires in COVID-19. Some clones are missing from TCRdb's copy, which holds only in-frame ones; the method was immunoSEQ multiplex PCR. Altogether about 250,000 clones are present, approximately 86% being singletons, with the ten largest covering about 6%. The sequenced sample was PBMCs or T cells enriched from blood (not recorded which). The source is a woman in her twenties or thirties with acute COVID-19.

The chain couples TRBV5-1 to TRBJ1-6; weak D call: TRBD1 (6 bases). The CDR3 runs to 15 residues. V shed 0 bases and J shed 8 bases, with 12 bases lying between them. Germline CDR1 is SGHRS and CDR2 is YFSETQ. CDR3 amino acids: CASSLAGRGDSPLHF. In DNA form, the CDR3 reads TGCGCCAGCAGCTTGGCGGGGAGGGGGGATTCACCCCTCCACTTT. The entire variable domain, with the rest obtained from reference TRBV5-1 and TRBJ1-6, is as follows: KAGVTQTPRYLIKTRGQQVTLSCSPISGHRSVSWYQQTPGQGLQFLFEYFSETQRNKGNFPGRFSGRQFSNSRSEMNVSTLELGDSALYLCASSLAGRGDSPLHFGNGTRLTVT.

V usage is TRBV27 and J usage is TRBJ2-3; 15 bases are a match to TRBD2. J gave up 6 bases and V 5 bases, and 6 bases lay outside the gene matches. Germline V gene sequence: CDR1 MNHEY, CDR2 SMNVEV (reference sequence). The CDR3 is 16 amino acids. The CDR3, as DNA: TGTGCCAGCAGTCCCGGACTAGCGGGAGGGGCGGATACGCAGTATTTT. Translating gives CASSPGLAGGADTQYF.

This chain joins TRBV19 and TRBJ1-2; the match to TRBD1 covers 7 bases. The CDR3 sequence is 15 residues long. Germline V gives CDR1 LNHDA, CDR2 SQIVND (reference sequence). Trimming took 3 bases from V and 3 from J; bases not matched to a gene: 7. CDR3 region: CASSIAGTAYYGYTF. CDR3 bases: TGTGCCAGTAGTATCGCCGGGACAGCCTACTATGGCTACACCTTC.

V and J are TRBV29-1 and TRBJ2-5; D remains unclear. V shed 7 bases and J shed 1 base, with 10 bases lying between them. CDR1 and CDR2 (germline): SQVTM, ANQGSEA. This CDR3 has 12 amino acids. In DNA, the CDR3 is TGCAGCGCCATCCACAGCCAAGAGACCCAGTACTTC. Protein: CSAIHSQETQYF. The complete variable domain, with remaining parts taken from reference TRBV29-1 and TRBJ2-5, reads SAVISQKPSRDICQRGTSLTIQCQVDSQVTMMFWYRQQPGQSLTLIATANQGSEATYESGFVIDKFPISRPNLTFSTLTVSNMSPEDSSIYLCSAIHSQETQYFGPGTRLLVL.

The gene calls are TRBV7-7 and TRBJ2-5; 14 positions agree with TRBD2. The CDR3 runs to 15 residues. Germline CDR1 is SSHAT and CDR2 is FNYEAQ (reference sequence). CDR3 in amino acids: CASAPGLAGGPTQYF. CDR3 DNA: TGTGCTAGCGCCCCCGGACTAGCGGGGGGCCCGACCCAGTACTTC.

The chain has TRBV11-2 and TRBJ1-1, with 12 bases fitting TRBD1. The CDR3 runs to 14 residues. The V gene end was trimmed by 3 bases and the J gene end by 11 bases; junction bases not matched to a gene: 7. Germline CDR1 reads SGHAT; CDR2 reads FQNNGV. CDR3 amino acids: CASSFTGTGGWAFF. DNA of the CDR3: TGTGCCAGCAGCTTTACCGGGACAGGGGGCTGGGCTTTCTTT.

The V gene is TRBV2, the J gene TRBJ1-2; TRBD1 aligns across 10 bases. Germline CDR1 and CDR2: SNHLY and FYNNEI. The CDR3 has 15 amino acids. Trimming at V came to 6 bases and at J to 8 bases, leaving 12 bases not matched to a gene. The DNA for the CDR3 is TGTGCCAGCAGGGCTTTTGGACAGGGGGTCCGCGGCTACACCTTC. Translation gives CASRAFGQGVRGYTF.

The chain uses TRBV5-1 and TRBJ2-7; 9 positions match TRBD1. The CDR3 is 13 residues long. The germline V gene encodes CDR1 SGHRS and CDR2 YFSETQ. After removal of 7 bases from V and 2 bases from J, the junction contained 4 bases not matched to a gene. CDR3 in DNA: TGCGCCAGCTGGGACAGGGTACCCTACGAGCAGTACTTC. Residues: CASWDRVPYEQYF.

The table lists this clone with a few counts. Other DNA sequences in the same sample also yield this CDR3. The CDR3 loop is CASSLTGSYEQYF. The DNA for the CDR3 is TGCGCCAGCAGCTTGACAGGTTCCTACGAGCAGTACTTC. The rearrangement uses TRBV5-1 and TRBJ2-7; possibly TRBD1 for D (5 bases). CDR3 length: 13 amino acids. CDR1 is SGHRS and CDR2 is YFSETQ in the germline V gene. V dropped 1 base and J dropped 1 base, with 6 bases sitting between them.